This T cell receptor (beta chain) was sequenced for a study of brain metastases from non-small cell lung cancer. Produced via immunoSEQ multiplex PCR; TCRdb's table is partial and in-frame only. The sample carries around 2,000 clones, about nine tenths recorded once. With 4 bases clipped from V and 4 bases from J, the junction kept 9 bases outside the gene matches. Looked up from germline, CDR1 is SNHLY and CDR2 is FYNNEI. The CDR3 sequence is 15 residues long. This receptor was identified in a donor aged 40 or over with non-small cell lung cancer. The chain links TRBV2 to TRBJ2-7, with TRBD1 identical over 8 bases. The sequencing input was tumor-adjacent normal tissue. This chain's CDR3 is CASSVTGGTLYEQYF. The CDR3, as DNA: TGTGCCAGCAGTGTTACAGGGGGTACTCTATACGAGCAGTACTTC.